The 16 T cell receptor beta chains below come from one sample, sequenced in a study of blood T cell repertoires in COVID-19. Clones were read by immunoSEQ multiplex PCR, and TCRdb kept only the in-frame ones, dropping some. The top ten hold under 1.1% of the sample, which has a few hundred thousand clones, around 89% seen once. The sequencing input was peripheral blood. The receptor set was obtained from a woman aged 40 to 55 with COVID-19, enrolled during active disease.

In its sample, this clone was seen a few times. The rearrangement joins TRBV28 to TRBJ1-5, with D perhaps matching TRBD1 (6 bases). V shed 6 bases and J shed 6 bases, with 18 bases lying between them. The CDR3 is 15 residues long. CDR1 and CDR2 from the germline V gene are MDHEN and SYDVKM. Here the CDR3 reads CASRTRTGKGQPQHF. In DNA form, the CDR3 reads TGTGCCAGCAGGACCCGAACAGGGAAAGGTCAGCCCCAGCATTTT.

The V and J genes are TRBV4-3 and TRBJ1-2, with D perhaps TRBD1 (5 bases). Germline V CDR1 and CDR2: LGHNA, YSLEER. The CDR3 is 13 residues long. Trimming took off 6 bases at V and 4 bases at J, with 12 bases between the two ends. The CDR3 nucleotides are TGCGCCAGCAGTCCTCGGGGGTCCTATGGCTACACCTTC. Translation gives CASSPRGSYGYTF.

The rearrangement uses TRBV6-2 or TRBV6-3 and TRBJ1-5; no clear D gene. The CDR3 has 15 amino acids. The germline V gene encodes CDR1 MNHEY and CDR2 SVGEGT. Trimming removed 3 bases at V and 2 bases at J, with 11 bases between. The CDR3 DNA reads as TGTGCCAGCAGTTATCAGGCCCATGGCAATCAGCCCCAGCATTTT. It yields the protein CASSYQAHGNQPQHF.

The chain uses TRBV6-2 or TRBV6-3 and TRBJ2-7; 10 positions agree with TRBD1. Trimming took 2 bases from V and 5 from J; bases not matched to a gene: 6. This CDR3 contains 15 residues. Germline assignment: CDR1 MNHEY and CDR2 SVGEGT. The DNA for the CDR3 is TGTGCCAGCAGTTACCGCCGGACAGGGGGTGACGAGCAGTACTTC. It yields the protein CASSYRRTGGDEQYF.

This rearrangement joins TRBV6-6 to TRBJ2-5; the D gene is possibly TRBD2 (5 bases). Trimming cost V 0 bases and J 2 bases, with 13 bases left between them. Germline V gene lookup returns CDR1 MNHNY and CDR2 SVGAGI (reference sequence). This CDR3 is 16 amino acids long. The CDR3 nucleotides are TGTGCCAGCAGTTACTCGAGGCCCGGGGTTCAAGAGACCCAGTACTTC. Protein: CASSYSRPGVQETQYF.

The chain combines TRBV9 with TRBJ2-3; D uncertain. The CDR3 extends over 15 amino acids. Germline V lookup: CDR1 SGDLS, CDR2 YYNGEE. V was clipped by 4 bases and J by 4 bases, with 16 bases between them. The CDR3 reads CASSTRPPFSDTQYF. DNA of the CDR3: TGTGCCAGCAGCACGCGGCCGCCGTTCTCAGATACGCAGTATTTT.

The J gene is TRBJ2-3, the V gene TRBV4-1, with 8 bases that match TRBD1. The CDR3 is made up of 13 amino acids. V shed 1 base, J shed 12 bases, and the junction held 6 bases outside the gene matches. Germline loops: CDR1 MGHRA, CDR2 YSYEKL. The CDR3 DNA follows: TGCGCCAGCAGCCAAGCGGCACAGGGGGACCAGTATTTT. Its translation is CASSQAAQGDQYF.

This chain links TRBV7-8 with TRBJ2-3; 9 bases are shared with TRBD2. The CDR3 spans 14 residues. In germline, CDR1 is SGHVS, CDR2 FQNEAQ. Unmatched junction bases numbered 6, after V lost 6 bases and J lost 5 bases. The CDR3 DNA reads TGTGCCAGCAGAATAGCGGGAGTCGTAGATACGCAGTATTTT. As protein: CASRIAGVVDTQYF. The full variable domain, completed using reference TRBV7-8 and TRBJ2-3, is GAGVSQSPRYKVAKRGQDVALRCDPISGHVSLFWYQQALGQGPEFLTYFQNEAQLDKSGLPSDRFFAERPEGSVSTLKIQRTQQEDSAVYLCASRIAGVVDTQYFGPGTRLTVL.

The CDR3 protein is CASSFLGVAEAFF. In DNA, the CDR3 is TGCGCCAGCAGCTTTTTAGGGGTGGCCGAAGCTTTCTTT. The V and J genes are TRBV5-1 and TRBJ1-1; possibly TRBD1 for D (5 bases). Trimming shortened V by 2 bases and J by 8 bases, and 13 bases separated the two germline ends. CDR3 length: 13 residues. Germline V gene lookup returns CDR1 SGHRS and CDR2 YFSETQ.

V and J are TRBV7-2 and TRBJ1-2, with 7 bases identical to TRBD1. Looked up from germline, CDR1 is SGHTA and CDR2 is FQGNSA. V lost 7 bases to trimming and J lost 4 bases; unmatched junction nucleotides: 9. The CDR3 runs 14 residues. The DNA of the CDR3 is TGTGCCAGCATCCCCGCAGGGGGGTCCTATGGCTACACCTTC. This sequence encodes CASIPAGGSYGYTF.

CDR3 protein: CASSTQQGAYGYTF. The CDR3 DNA reads as TGTGCCAGCAGTACGCAACAGGGGGCTTATGGCTACACCTTC. The chain carries TRBV27 and TRBJ1-2; 9 bases are shared with TRBD1. CDR3 length equals 14 residues. The V segment lost 5 bases and the J segment 5 bases; nucleotides outside the gene matches: 6. Germline lookup yields CDR1 MNHEY and CDR2 SMNVEV (reference sequence).

CDR3 amino acids: CASSFLDYRSDGELFF. CDR3 sequence (DNA): TGTGCCAGCAGCTTTCTAGACTATAGAAGCGACGGGGAGCTGTTTTTT. The V gene is TRBV7-6, the J gene TRBJ2-2; possible D gene TRBD2, 5 bases. There are 16 residues in the CDR3. V gave up 3 bases and J gave up 7 bases, with 18 bases separating them. CDR1 and CDR2 (germline): SGHVS, FNYEAQ.

This chain connects TRBV28 to TRBJ2-5; possibly TRBD2 for D (7 bases). With 8 bases removed from V and 2 bases from J, the gap between germline ends came to 18 bases. CDR3 length equals 15 residues. Germline V gene lookup returns CDR1 MDHEN and CDR2 SYDVKM. CDR3 sequence (DNA): TGTGCCAGCCTGAGTCGGGGGCGGGGGCAAGAGACCCAGTACTTC. Its protein is CASLSRGRGQETQYF.

This chain joins TRBV7-8 and TRBJ2-1; D perhaps matches TRBD2 (5 bases). Germline V lookup: CDR1 SGHVS, CDR2 FQNEAQ. The ends were cut back, 0 bases at V and 3 bases at J, with 9 bases in the middle. CDR3 length: 15 amino acids. CDR3 region: CASSLALRDYNEQFF. The DNA of the CDR3 is TGTGCCAGCAGCTTAGCGTTGAGGGACTACAATGAGCAGTTCTTC.

This clone was detected only once. The genes are TRBV19 and TRBJ2-2, with 7 nucleotides matching TRBD1. Trimming at V came to 10 bases and at J to 7 bases, leaving 15 bases not matched to a gene. CDR1 and CDR2 (germline): LNHDA, SQIVND (reference sequence). The CDR3 runs 15 residues. CDR3 region: CATRDQGVRVGELFF. DNA of the CDR3: TGTGCCACAAGGGACCAGGGGGTTAGAGTCGGGGAGCTGTTTTTT.

The CDR3 reads CASSHINRGNYNEQFF. CDR3 coding DNA: TGTGCCAGCAGTCACATAAACAGGGGCAACTACAATGAGCAGTTCTTC. The gene calls are TRBV27 and TRBJ2-1; the match to TRBD1 covers 7 bases. V lost 5 bases to trimming and J lost 3 bases; unmatched junction nucleotides: 10. The CDR3 loop spans 16 amino acids. CDR1 is MNHEY and CDR2 is SMNVEV in the germline V gene (reference sequence).